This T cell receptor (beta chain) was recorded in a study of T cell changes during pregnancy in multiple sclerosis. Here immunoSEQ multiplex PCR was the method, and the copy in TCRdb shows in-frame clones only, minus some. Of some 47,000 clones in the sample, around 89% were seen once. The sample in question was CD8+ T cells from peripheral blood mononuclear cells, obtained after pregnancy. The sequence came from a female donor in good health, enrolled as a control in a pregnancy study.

CDR3 in DNA: TGTGCCAGCAGCAGTTTAGAATCGAGGGGGCAAGAGACCCAGTACTTC. Amino acid sequence: CASSSLESRGQETQYF. The gene calls are TRBV7-9 and TRBJ2-5, with D tentatively TRBD1 (6 bases). Trimming cost V 5 bases and J 2 bases, with 18 bases left between them. The CDR3 is 16 residues long. Germline-derived CDR1 and CDR2 are SEHNR and FQNEAQ (reference sequence).